This TCR beta chain emerged from a study of T cell responses to AZD1222 COVID-19 vaccine. The germline V gene encodes CDR1 SGDLS and CDR2 YYNGEE. V lost 3 bases to trimming and J lost 5 bases, with 14 bases between them. The CDR3 contains 14 residues. Findings and limits, study-wide: Most donors were white British and more were female, and clonal diversity was possibly underestimated. The CD4 TCRs associated with vaccination extended across spike and predominated at 160-218 and 743-854.

Note on this clone: Antigen specificity is unknown.

Sequencing was performed with immunoSEQ multiplex PCR; in TCRdb, only in-frame clones are kept and a portion is missing. The sample shows roughly 150,000 clones, 85% to 95% of them seen only once. The sample consisted of peripheral blood, taken 28 days after the second AZD1222 dose. The origin of this receptor is an adult who received the AZD1222 COVID-19 vaccine. The chain couples TRBV9 to TRBJ1-1, with a possible D match to TRBD1 (5 bases). The CDR3 DNA follows: TGTGCCAGCAGCGGTGGAGGGGCAGGAACTGAAGCTTTCTTT. Amino acid sequence: CASSGGGAGTEAFF.